The next 18 T cell receptor beta chains were all read from a single sample in a study of cytomegalovirus exposure and HLA in healthy donors. Researchers ran the PCR with 60 Vbeta and 13 Jbeta primers. This table comes from immunoSEQ multiplex PCR, and its TCRdb copy is limited to in-frame clones, with some not included. Of tens of thousands of clones in the sample, around 79% were seen once. The sequencing input was PBMCs. The receptors originated from a woman aged 30 to 39 in good health and CMV-seropositive.

The chain carries TRBV7-2 and TRBJ1-2; TRBD1 matches 7 bases. J gave up 8 bases and V 1 base, and 7 bases lay outside the gene matches. CDR3 length: 14 residues. Germline assignment: CDR1 SGHTA and CDR2 FQGNSA. The CDR3 here is CASSLGRGVRGYTF. The CDR3 bases are TGTGCCAGCAGCTTAGGCAGGGGGGTGCGAGGCTACACCTTC.

This chain joins TRBV2 and TRBJ2-7; D may be TRBD2 (6 bases). CDR3 length equals 15 residues. Trimming left V 5 bases short and J 6 bases short, with 20 bases between. Germline-derived CDR1 and CDR2 are SNHLY and FYNNEI. For the CDR3, the DNA is TGTGCCAGCAGTCCTACTCCGGGAAAAGCGGGCGAGCAGTACTTC. This translates into CASSPTPGKAGEQYF.

This rearrangement joins TRBV7-8 to TRBJ2-1; TRBD2 is a possible D gene (5 bases). Germline V gives CDR1 SGHVS, CDR2 FQNEAQ. The CDR3 is 15 amino acids. With 3 bases removed from V and 5 bases from J, the gap between germline ends came to 14 bases. CDR3 protein: CASSLGLRVDNEQFF. CDR3 DNA: TGTGCCAGCAGCTTGGGCCTGCGGGTGGACAATGAGCAGTTCTTC.

This clone showed up many times. The chain is built from TRBV11-3 and TRBJ2-3, with no clear D. The V and J ends lost 0 bases and 3 bases respectively, with 7 bases between them. Looked up from germline, CDR1 is SGHNT and CDR2 is YENEEA. The CDR3 covers 14 residues. The CDR3 sequence: CASSLEGSTDTQYF. The CDR3 region has the DNA TGTGCCAGCAGCTTAGAGGGCAGTACAGATACGCAGTATTTT.

The chain is built from TRBV19 and TRBJ2-3; 10 nucleotides align to TRBD1. Looked up from germline, CDR1 is LNHDA and CDR2 is SQIVND (reference sequence). The junction had 8 bases not matched to a gene; V was cut back by 7 bases and J by 4 bases. This CDR3 has 15 amino acids. The DNA of the CDR3 is TGTGCCAGTACCCAGACAGGGGGCCCCGCAGATACGCAGTATTTT. Translated, it gives CASTQTGGPADTQYF.

The sample holds a few counts of this clone. The chain combines TRBV4-3 with TRBJ2-7, with a possible D match to TRBD1 (5 bases). CDR1 and CDR2 from the germline V gene are LGHNA and YSLEER. The V end lost 0 bases, the J end lost 5 bases, and 29 bases lay between the germline ends. CDR3 length: 20 residues. The CDR3 sequence is CASSQDRTLGPGQGGNEQYF. CDR3 nucleotides: TGCGCCAGCAGCCAAGATCGTACTCTGGGGCCTGGTCAGGGTGGCAACGAGCAGTACTTC.

The J gene is TRBJ2-7, the V gene TRBV19; tentatively, D is TRBD2 (5 bases). The germline V gene encodes CDR1 LNHDA and CDR2 SQIVND (reference sequence). Trimming stripped 5 bases from V and 2 bases from J, with 7 bases between. The CDR3 consists of 12 residues. Here the CDR3 reads CASSPRAYEQYF. The CDR3 region has the DNA TGTGCCAGTAGTCCGAGGGCCTACGAGCAGTACTTC.

The count of this clone is one. The chain joins TRBV10-3 to TRBJ2-1; TRBD2 agrees at 8 bases. CDR1 and CDR2 from the germline V gene are ENHRY and SYGVKD. This CDR3 contains 17 residues. After removal of 3 bases from V and 3 bases from J, the junction contained 10 bases not matched to a gene. CDR3 DNA: TGTGCCATCAGTGATCCTGCGGGAGGACACATCTACAATGAGCAGTTCTTC. It is translated as CAISDPAGGHIYNEQFF.

The chain combines TRBV7-8 with TRBJ1-5; 7 bases map to TRBD1. With 5 bases clipped from V and 0 bases from J, the junction kept 4 bases outside the gene matches. CDR1 and CDR2 from the germline V gene are SGHVS and FQNEAQ. The CDR3 spans 15 residues. The CDR3 loop is CASSLDRASNQPQHF. The CDR3 nucleotides are TGTGCCAGCAGCCTCGACAGGGCTAGCAATCAGCCCCAGCATTTT.

This clone has just a few counts. V gene TRBV2 combines with J gene TRBJ1-1; D gene uncertain. In germline, CDR1 is SNHLY, CDR2 FYNNEI. The length of the CDR3 is 15 residues. Trimming removed 0 bases from V and 1 base from J, with 9 bases in between. The CDR3 DNA follows: TGTGCCAGCAGTGAAGCGGTGGCAGGGAACACTGAAGCTTTCTTT. Its protein product is CASSEAVAGNTEAFF.

The table lists this clone with a count of one. The rearrangement uses TRBV30 and TRBJ2-5; a possible D gene is TRBD1 (5 bases). Germline-derived CDR1 and CDR2 are GTSNPN and SVGIG (reference sequence). CDR3 length: 14 amino acids. Trimming removed 7 bases from V and 3 bases from J, with 18 bases in between. CDR3: CASAHRGGEETQYF. In DNA, the CDR3 is TGTGCCTCCGCGCATAGGGGCGGCGAAGAGACCCAGTACTTC.

The V and J genes are TRBV19 and TRBJ1-5; perhaps TRBD1 as D (6 bases). The ends were cut back, 1 base at V and 1 base at J, with 14 bases in the middle. CDR3 length: 17 amino acids. In germline, CDR1 is LNHDA, CDR2 SQIVND (reference sequence). The CDR3 loop reads CASSIGPGAVSNQPQHF. CDR3 nucleotide sequence: TGTGCCAGTAGTATAGGTCCAGGGGCAGTGAGCAATCAGCCCCAGCATTTT.

Only one count was recorded for this clone. The J gene is TRBJ1-2, the V gene TRBV7-2; TRBD1 might be the D (6 bases). Germline lookup yields CDR1 SGHTA and CDR2 FQGNSA. Deletions cut 3 bases from V and 4 bases from J, with 12 bases between. CDR3 length equals 14 residues. For the CDR3, the DNA is TGTGCCAGCAGCTTCACAGGGTCGGCCTATGGCTACACCTTC. This encodes CASSFTGSAYGYTF.

The chain has TRBV27 and TRBJ2-1; 8 nucleotides match TRBD2. J was trimmed by 15 bases and V by 7 bases; bases with no gene match: 11. The CDR3 length is 12 residues. Germline V CDR1 and CDR2: MNHEY, SMNVEV (reference sequence). CDR3 amino acids: CASTSQQRESFF. CDR3 nucleotides: TGTGCCAGCACCTCCCAACAGCGGGAGTCGTTCTTC.

V and J are TRBV6-5 and TRBJ1-1; D is unresolved. The CDR3 runs to 12 residues. Looked up from germline, CDR1 is MNHEY and CDR2 is SVGAGI. Trimming took 5 bases from V and 11 from J, leaving 15 bases between them. DNA for the CDR3: TGTGCCAGCAGTACACCCGGGAGGAAGGCTTTCTTT. This translates into CASSTPGRKAFF.

V gene TRBV7-8 combines with J gene TRBJ2-7, with a weak D call TRBD2 (5 bases). Trimming took off 5 bases at V and 0 bases at J, with 8 bases between the two ends. Per germline, CDR1 SGHVS and CDR2 FQNEAQ. The CDR3 consists of 13 residues. CDR3 in DNA: TGTGCCAGCAGCCTGGAGGTCTCCTACGAGCAGTACTTC. It specifies CASSLEVSYEQYF.

The chain couples TRBV4-2 to TRBJ2-5; TRBD2 agrees at 7 bases. Per the germline V gene, CDR1 is LGHNA and CDR2 is YNFKEQ. The length of the CDR3 is 14 residues. Trimming cost V 4 bases and J 4 bases; bases outside gene matches: 6. This CDR3 is CASSPFWGGETQYF. The CDR3 coding sequence is TGTGCCAGCAGCCCTTTCTGGGGGGGAGAGACCCAGTACTTC.

V and J are TRBV5-4 and TRBJ2-3; D might be TRBD2 (6 bases). Per the germline V gene, CDR1 is SGHNT and CDR2 is YYREEE (reference sequence). This CDR3 contains 14 residues. V gave up 1 base and J gave up 2 bases, with 8 bases separating them. The CDR3 region is CASSLPGVTDTQYF. In DNA, the CDR3 is TGTGCCAGCAGCTTGCCGGGGGTCACAGATACGCAGTATTTT.